This record looks at one T cell receptor beta chain sequence and its context. Here immunoSEQ multiplex PCR was the method, and the copy in TCRdb shows in-frame clones only, minus some. The table has 1,200 to 1,500 clones, about a quarter seen once. This record belongs to a study of T cells in localized non-small cell lung cancer. The CDR3 extends over 12 amino acids. The V end lost 2 bases, the J end lost 5 bases, and 3 bases lay between the germline ends. The V gene's germline CDR1 is KGHSH and CDR2 LQKENI. The TCR comes from a male donor at least 60 years old with stage I squamous cell lung carcinoma. The chain couples TRBV18 to TRBJ2-2; the D is unclear. The source material was lung tumor tissue, sampled before any cancer treatment. CDR3 sequence reads: CASSPLTGELFF. The CDR3 nucleotides are TGTGCCAGCTCACCATTGACCGGGGAGCTGTTTTTT.